Presented here are 2 T cell receptor beta chains from one specimen sequenced in a study of spatial heterogeneity in lung cancer. Time point indicated: sample taken at primary tumor resection. TCRdb redid the calling of the 5' RACE reads with MiXCR, one entry per CDR3 protein. This repertoire shows some 3,100 distinct CDR3 sequences, roughly 4.3% found once; its top ten account for around 17%. The starting material was normal lung tissue next to the tumor, obtained at surgery. The receptors were sampled from a male donor with early-stage non-small cell lung cancer.

This clonotype is medium-sized. The chain joins TRBV29-1 to TRBJ1-1; D uncertain. The germline CDR1 and CDR2 sequences are SQVTM and ANQGSEA. The CDR3 loop spans 13 amino acids. V lost 6 bases, J lost 6 bases, and 17 bases lay in between. CDR3 nucleotides: TGCAGCGTCTGGGTAGGGAGACTCGCTGAAGCTTTCTTT. It codes for CSVWVGRLAEAFF.

By share, this clonotype ranks as medium-sized. The chain employs TRBV29-1 and TRBJ1-2; D call uncertain. V shed 8 bases and J shed 4 bases, with 20 bases lying between them. The germline gives CDR1 SQVTM, CDR2 ANQGSEA. The CDR3 is made up of 14 amino acids. CDR3 in amino acids: CSTRSGPQAYGYTF. CDR3 bases: TGCAGCACCCGATCCGGGCCACAAGCCTATGGCTACACCTTC.